Listed below are T cell receptor beta chains from one sample, sequenced in a study of T cells in Graves' hyperthyroidism and ophthalmopathy. One entry per CDR3 protein, called by TCRdb with MiXCR from the multiplex PCR reads. Of some 500,000 distinct CDR3 sequences in the sample, roughly 16% were seen once. Source material: blood. Every receptor here comes from a woman in her thirties with Graves' ophthalmopathy. CDR3s include the opening cysteine and the closing phenylalanine or tryptophan. The D gene is left open where the match is weak. Clone size is not always given. Where it is, it says once, few, many or a class for expanded clones.

TRBV28,TRBD1,TRBJ1-4,few,CASSTQQGVDEKLFF,TGTGCCAGCAGTACCCAACAGGGGGTGGATGAAAAACTGTTTTTT
TRBV30,NA,TRBJ2-1,many,CAWKIQGLGADEQFF,TGTGCCTGGAAAATCCAGGGGTTAGGGGCCGATGAGCAGTTCTTC
TRBV27,NA,TRBJ1-1,many,CASSPWGRLNTEAFF,TGTGCCAGCAGTCCCTGGGGCAGGTTGAACACTGAAGCTTTCTTT
TRBV19,TRBD2,TRBJ2-3,NA,CASSGTSGSGDTQYF,TGTGCCAGTAGTGGGACTAGCGGGAGTGGAGATACGCAGTATTTT
TRBV5-4,NA,TRBJ1-3,NA,CASSLGGALSGNTIYF,TGTGCCAGCAGCCTGGGCGGGGCACTCTCTGGAAACACCATATATTTT
TRBV4-3,TRBD2,TRBJ2-1,few,CASSYRLAGSPYNEQFF,TGCGCCAGCAGCTATCGACTAGCGGGGAGCCCCTACAATGAGCAGTTCTTC
TRBV4-1,NA,TRBJ2-1,few,CASSLSDRLTPYNEQFF,TGCGCCAGCAGCCTATCGGACCGTCTTACCCCCTACAATGAGCAGTTCTTC
TRBV5-6,TRBD1,TRBJ1-2,NA,CASSFRDRGYYGYTF,TGTGCCAGCAGCTTCCGGGACAGGGGATACTATGGCTACACCTTC
TRBV5-1,NA,TRBJ2-1,many,CASSLSPLVSSYNEQFF,TGCGCCAGCAGCTTGAGCCCACTAGTCTCCTCCTACAATGAGCAGTTCTTC
TRBV7-9,TRBD2,TRBJ2-3,once,CASSKPGLAGSGAQYF,TGTGCCAGCAGCAAGCCGGGACTAGCGGGAAGCGGGGCGCAGTATTTT
TRBV25-1,NA,TRBJ2-6,NA,CASSESWGSGANVLTF,TGTGCCAGCAGTGAATCCTGGGGATCTGGGGCCAACGTCCTGACTTTC
TRBV7-9,TRBD2,TRBJ2-1,many,CASSLGGLAGPRSYNEQFF,TGTGCCAGCAGCTTAGGCGGACTAGCGGGGCCTAGATCCTACAATGAGCAGTTCTTC
TRBV27,NA,TRBJ1-6,NA,CASSLAYRDSPLHF,TGTGCCAGCAGTTTAGCGTACAGGGATTCACCCCTCCACTTT
TRBV30,NA,TRBJ1-5,many,CAWSGNSNQPQHF,TGTGCCTGGAGTGGAAATAGCAATCAGCCCCAGCATTTT
TRBV12-3/TRBV12-4,NA,TRBJ1-2,many,CASSLGRGSGYGYTF,TGTGCCAGCAGTTTAGGAAGGGGCTCGGGCTATGGCTACACCTTC
TRBV15,NA,TRBJ2-5,few,CATSRDNLETQYF,TGTGCCACCAGCAGAGATAACCTGGAGACCCAGTACTTC
TRBV3-1,TRBD1,TRBJ2-7,few,CASSQDPTGGYEQYF,TGTGCCAGCAGCCAAGATCCGACAGGGGGCTACGAGCAGTACTTC
TRBV2,NA,TRBJ2-7,many,CASSLAGINEQYF,TGTGCCAGCAGTTTGGCAGGGATCAACGAGCAGTACTTC
TRBV15,NA,TRBJ2-2,few,CATSVDGELFF,TGTGCCACCAGCGTCGACGGGGAGCTGTTTTTT
TRBV10-3,NA,TRBJ1-5,many,CAISEGINQPQHF,TGTGCCATCAGTGAGGGAATCAATCAGCCCCAGCATTTT
TRBV2,NA,TRBJ1-6,few,CAGGRAGVSPLHF,TGTGCCGGCGGGAGGGCTGGGGTTTCACCCCTCCACTTT
TRBV28,NA,TRBJ2-4,many,CASGWGGFENIQYF,TGTGCCAGCGGTTGGGGGGGCTTCGAAAACATTCAGTACTTC